The sample holds many counts of the clone carrying this T cell receptor (beta chain). V was trimmed by 5 bases and J by 5 bases, leaving 8 bases between them. Germline CDR1 is SGHAT and CDR2 is FQNNGV. The CDR3 extends over 12 amino acids. TCRdb called the 5' RACE reads again in MiXCR, with one record for every CDR3 protein. The repertoire consists of roughly 690,000 distinct CDR3 sequences, with 6.1% occurring once and the leading ten covering roughly 2%. The data are from a study of identical twins. This chain uses TRBV11-2 with TRBJ2-3; D ambiguous. This receptor was identified in a man between 18 and 29 years old in good health. The specimen sequenced was naive T cells sorted from blood. CDR3 sequence: CASSTRKDTQYF. CDR3 coding DNA: TGTGCCAGCAGCACCCGGAAAGATACGCAGTATTTT.